This T cell receptor beta chain came from a study of cytomegalovirus exposure and HLA in healthy donors. Researchers ran the PCR with 60 Vbeta and 13 Jbeta primers. Using immunoSEQ multiplex PCR, the repertoire was profiled, and TCRdb retains in-frame clones only, with some absent. The sample yields tens of thousands of clones, 60% to 65% seen once. As to this clone: Its antigen is undetermined.

Whole-study results and caveats: 87-base-pair reads could not separate some V segments, including TRBV6-2 and TRBV6-3. Confirmation was obtained in vitro that three CMV-associated chains are specific for CMV antigens. V- and J-gene trimming in TCR beta was tied to a missense DCLRE1C variant by an analysis performed later. Per a later analysis, HLA-associated TCR beta chains showed more clonal expansion than other, equally common TCR beta chains.

The length of the CDR3 is 17 residues. The germline gives CDR1 LGHNA, CDR2 YNFKEQ. V shed 1 base and J shed 0 bases, with 12 bases lying between them. This clonotype originated in a human donor in good health. The source material was PBMCs. The chain has TRBV4-2 and TRBJ1-4, with TRBD1 as a possible D gene (5 bases). CDR3 nucleotide sequence: TGTGCCAGCAGCCAAGGAGGGGAGGGGACAACTAATGAAAAACTGTTTTTT. Residues: CASSQGGEGTTNEKLFF.